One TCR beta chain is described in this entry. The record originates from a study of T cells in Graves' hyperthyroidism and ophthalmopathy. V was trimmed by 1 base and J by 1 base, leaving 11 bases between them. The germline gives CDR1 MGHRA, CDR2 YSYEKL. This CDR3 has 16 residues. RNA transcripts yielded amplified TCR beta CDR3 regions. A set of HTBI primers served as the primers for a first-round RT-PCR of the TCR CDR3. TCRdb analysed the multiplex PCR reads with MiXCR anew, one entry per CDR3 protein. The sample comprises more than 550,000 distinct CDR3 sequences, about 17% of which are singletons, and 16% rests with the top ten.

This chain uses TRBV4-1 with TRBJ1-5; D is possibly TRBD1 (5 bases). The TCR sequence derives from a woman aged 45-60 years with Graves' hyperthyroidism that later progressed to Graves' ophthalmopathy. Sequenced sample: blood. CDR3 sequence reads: CASSQGRALSNQPQHF. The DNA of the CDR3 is TGCGCCAGCAGCCAAGGCAGGGCGTTAAGCAATCAGCCCCAGCATTTT.